This TCR beta chain was identified during a study of cytomegalovirus exposure and HLA in healthy donors. Study-wide background: An earlier analysis found 95 million to 140 million unique TCR beta sequences from around 180 million T cells. Regarding the study as a whole: Some TCR beta chains (roughly 160 of them) were listed as cytomegalovirus-associated. When a later analysis was performed, an Asian-associated ancestry cluster reportedly had fewer N-insertions than the approximately 680-donor mean. In an earlier analysis, most TCR beta V segments were productive about 87% or about 30% of the time.

A remark on this clone: The antigen is undetermined.

The CDR3 runs 16 residues. CDR1 LNHDA and CDR2 SQIVND come from the germline V gene (reference sequence). Trimming shortened V by 7 bases and J by 0 bases, and 18 bases separated the two germline ends. With 60 Vbeta and 13 Jbeta primers, the PCR was carried out. Clones were sequenced by immunoSEQ multiplex PCR, and TCRdb holds only the in-frame ones, with some missing. Of under 120,000 clones listed, about 70% are singletons. The receptor was derived from a man in his forties or fifties in good health and CMV-seropositive. This chain joins TRBV19 and TRBJ1-1, with D tentatively TRBD1 (5 bases). The sequenced sample was PBMCs. The CDR3 region has the DNA TGTGCCAGTACGTCCGGGACTATAGGGCTGAACACTGAAGCTTTCTTT. This gives the protein CASTSGTIGLNTEAFF.